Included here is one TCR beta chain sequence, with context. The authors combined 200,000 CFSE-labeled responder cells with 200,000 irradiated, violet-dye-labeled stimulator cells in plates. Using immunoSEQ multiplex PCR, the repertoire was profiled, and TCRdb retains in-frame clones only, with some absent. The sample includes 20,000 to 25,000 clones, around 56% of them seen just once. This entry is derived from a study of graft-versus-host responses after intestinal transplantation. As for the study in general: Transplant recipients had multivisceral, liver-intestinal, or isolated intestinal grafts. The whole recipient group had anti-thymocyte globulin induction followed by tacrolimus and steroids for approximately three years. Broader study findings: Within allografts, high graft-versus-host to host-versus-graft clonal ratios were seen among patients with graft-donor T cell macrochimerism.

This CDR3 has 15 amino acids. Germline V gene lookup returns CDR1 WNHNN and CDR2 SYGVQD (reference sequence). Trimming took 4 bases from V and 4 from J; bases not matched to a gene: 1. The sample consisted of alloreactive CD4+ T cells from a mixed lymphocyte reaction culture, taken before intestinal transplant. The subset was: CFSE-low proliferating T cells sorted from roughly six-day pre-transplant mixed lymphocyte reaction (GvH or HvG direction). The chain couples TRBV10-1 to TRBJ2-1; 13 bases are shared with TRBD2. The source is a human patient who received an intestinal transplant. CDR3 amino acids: CASSAGLAGYNEQFF. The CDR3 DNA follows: TGCGCCAGCAGTGCGGGACTAGCGGGGTACAATGAGCAGTTCTTC.